The 16 T cell receptor beta chains given below trace back to one sample, sequenced in a study of shared clonotypes between healthy human individuals. TCRdb's copy holds only in-frame clones and misses some; the assay was immunoSEQ multiplex PCR. The sample holds about 320,000 clones, roughly 87% seen once. Sequencing used memory CD8+ T cells sorted from blood. The subset denotes: CD45RO+ cells pooled with CCR7-negative TemRA cells. The receptors were gathered from a man aged 18 to 30 in good health.

The chain employs TRBV5-1 and TRBJ2-3; 9 positions match TRBD1. V lost 2 bases to trimming and J lost 5 bases; unmatched junction nucleotides: 12. Germline V CDR1 and CDR2: SGHRS, YFSETQ. The CDR3 has 17 residues. The CDR3 nucleotides read TGCGCCAGCAGCTTAGACCCTGGACAGGGGTTGGTAGATACGCAGTATTTT. Amino acids: CASSLDPGQGLVDTQYF.

This chain links TRBV4-1 with TRBJ1-5; D may be TRBD1 (6 bases). The germline gives CDR1 MGHRA, CDR2 YSYEKL. The V gene lost 0 bases and the J gene lost 6 bases, with 12 bases spanning the gap. This CDR3 contains 15 residues. CDR3 sequence (DNA): TGCGCCAGCAGCCAAGATAGGACAGTCGGTCAGCCCCAGCATTTT. It codes for CASSQDRTVGQPQHF.

This rearrangement joins TRBV7-9 to TRBJ2-3; 12 bases are shared with TRBD2. Trimming removed 3 bases from V and 2 bases from J; junction bases left unmatched: 6. The CDR3 is made up of 17 amino acids. Germline V gene sequence: CDR1 SEHNR, CDR2 FQNEAQ (reference sequence). The CDR3 coding sequence is TGTGCCAGCAGCTTGGAGACTAGCGGGGGCAACACAGATACGCAGTATTTT. Encoded protein: CASSLETSGGNTDTQYF. The variable domain in full, completed from reference TRBV7-9 and TRBJ2-3, reads DTGVSQNPRHKITKRGQNVTFRCDPISEHNRLYWYRQTLGQGPEFLTYFQNEAQLEKSRLLSDRFSAERPKGSFSTLEIQRTEQGDSAMYLCASSLETSGGNTDTQYFGPGTRLTVL.

This clone was detected only once. The chain uses TRBV4-1 and TRBJ2-5; TRBD2 is a possible D gene (6 bases). Germline V gene lookup returns CDR1 MGHRA and CDR2 YSYEKL. The CDR3 is made up of 14 amino acids. With 4 bases removed from V and 5 bases from J, the gap between germline ends came to 14 bases. CDR3 region: CASSPPGGRETQYF. In DNA form, the CDR3 reads TGCGCCAGCAGCCCACCTGGAGGGAGGGAGACCCAGTACTTC.

Details on this clone: The sample holds other DNA sequences that translate to the same CDR3. This chain joins TRBV2 and TRBJ2-5; unclear D gene. Per the germline V gene, CDR1 is SNHLY and CDR2 is FYNNEI. The CDR3 extends over 13 amino acids. Trimming pared 3 bases from V and 4 bases from J, leaving 9 bases between. The chain's CDR3 is CASSDGVRETQYF. DNA of the CDR3: TGTGCCAGCAGTGACGGCGTGAGAGAGACCCAGTACTTC.

The chain employs TRBV5-1 and TRBJ2-1; D gene ambiguous. Germline values: CDR1 SGHRS, CDR2 YFSETQ. This CDR3 is built from 15 residues. Trimming left V 3 bases short and J 7 bases short, with 17 bases between. CDR3 sequence: CASSSTWARRNEQFF. In nucleotides, the CDR3 is TGCGCCAGCAGCTCCACCTGGGCCAGAAGGAATGAGCAGTTCTTC.

The table lists this clone with many counts. V and J are TRBV4-3 and TRBJ2-1; TRBD1 might be the D (5 bases). V lost 0 bases and J 3 bases, leaving 12 bases between the germline ends. The germline CDR1 and CDR2 sequences are LGHNA and YSLEER. The CDR3 has 16 residues. The CDR3 loop reads CASSQEADSFYNEQFF. The CDR3 DNA is TGCGCCAGCAGCCAAGAAGCCGACAGTTTCTACAATGAGCAGTTCTTC.

This sequence joins TRBV7-7 and TRBJ2-5; 8 nucleotides agree with TRBD2. Unmatched junction bases numbered 12, after V lost 5 bases and J lost 4 bases. Germline CDR1 SSHAT, CDR2 FNYEAQ (reference sequence). The CDR3 totals 16 residues. CDR3 sequence reads: CASSPRGSGNVETQYF. Here the CDR3 DNA reads TGTGCCAGCAGCCCCAGGGGTAGCGGGAATGTAGAGACCCAGTACTTC.

This clone was detected only once. This chain connects TRBV10-2 to TRBJ2-3; no reliable D call. Germline values: CDR1 WSHSY, CDR2 SAAADI. The CDR3 has 12 amino acids. Trimming pared 2 bases from V and 5 bases from J, leaving 5 bases between. The CDR3: CASSEMVDTQYF. CDR3 bases: TGCGCCAGCAGTGAGATGGTAGATACGCAGTATTTT.

CDR3 bases: TGCGCCAGCAGCCACCCAGTAGGGAGGGGGGGCACAGATACGCAGTATTTT. Translated, it gives CASSHPVGRGGTDTQYF. The V and J genes are TRBV4-1 and TRBJ2-3, with D perhaps matching TRBD2 (7 bases). The CDR3 has 17 residues. V lost 3 bases to trimming and J lost 1 base, with 17 bases between them. Germline V gives CDR1 MGHRA, CDR2 YSYEKL.

This clone has just one count. The chain links TRBV5-1 to TRBJ1-3; D gene unclear. The ends were cut back, 0 bases at V and 4 bases at J, with 11 bases in the middle. The length of the CDR3 is 15 residues. Germline assignment: CDR1 SGHRS and CDR2 YFSETQ. Written as DNA, the CDR3 is TGCGCCAGCAGCTTGGGCCCCGGAGCCGGAAACACCATATATTTT. It translates to CASSLGPGAGNTIYF.

The chain employs TRBV2 and TRBJ1-6; D gene ambiguous. Trimming stripped 8 bases from V and 0 bases from J, with 8 bases between. Looked up from germline, CDR1 is SNHLY and CDR2 is FYNNEI. The CDR3 sequence is 14 residues long. The CDR3 protein is CASQQSSYNSPLHF. CDR3 sequence (DNA): TGTGCCAGCCAACAGAGCTCCTATAATTCACCCCTCCACTTT. Complete variable domain (other parts from reference TRBV2 and TRBJ1-6): EPEVTQTPSHQVTQMGQEVILRCVPISNHLYFYWYRQILGQKVEFLVSFYNNEISEKSEIFDDQFSVERPDGSNFTLKIRSTKLEDSAMYFCASQQSSYNSPLHFGNGTRLTVT.

J is TRBJ2-7 and V is TRBV7-6, with TRBD2 matching 11 bases. Germline V CDR1 and CDR2: SGHVS, FNYEAQ. The V segment lost 4 bases and the J segment 0 bases; nucleotides outside the gene matches: 17. The length of the CDR3 is 20 residues. DNA for the CDR3: TGTGCCAGCAGCTCGACGGCCGGGACTAGCGGAACCATTCTCTCCTACGAGCAGTACTTC. It is translated as CASSSTAGTSGTILSYEQYF.

Remarks on this clone: In the same sample, other DNA sequences code for this CDR3. The chain is built from TRBV13 and TRBJ2-7; D is unclear. This CDR3 has 13 residues. Between the trimmed V and J ends, which lost 0 bases and 1 base, there was a span of 4 bases. Germline CDR1 is PRHDT and CDR2 is FYEKMQ (reference sequence). CDR3 region: CASSLGRSYEQYF. The CDR3 coding sequence is TGTGCCAGCAGCTTAGGCAGATCCTACGAGCAGTACTTC.

J is TRBJ2-7 and V is TRBV7-9; either TRBD1 or TRBD2 may supply D (6 bases each). CDR1 and CDR2 (germline): SEHNR, FQNEAQ (reference sequence). CDR3 size: 14 residues. V lost 4 bases, J lost 2 bases, and 12 bases lay in between. The CDR3 spells CASSSLGGTYEQYF. CDR3 sequence (DNA): TGTGCCAGCAGCTCCCTAGGGGGGACCTACGAGCAGTACTTC.

The chain joins TRBV7-9 to TRBJ2-5; perhaps TRBD2 as D (7 bases). Trimming removed 2 bases at V and 5 bases at J, with 15 bases between. CDR3 length: 15 residues. Germline V gene sequence: CDR1 SEHNR, CDR2 FQNEAQ (reference sequence). The CDR3 spells CASSLSGGAGETQYF. The CDR3 bases are TGTGCCAGCAGCTTATCGGGGGGCGCGGGGGAGACCCAGTACTTC.